This note documents a single T cell receptor beta chain sequence. No antigen is known for it. This record belongs to a study of cytomegalovirus exposure and HLA in healthy donors. Study outcomes and limitations: Associated with cytomegalovirus, according to the listing, were some 150 TCR beta chains. Links to common viral pathogens appeared, in a later analysis, for several of the most significant clusters. In a later analysis, HLA-associated beta chains showed higher expansion and lower generation probabilities than comparable chains.

The PCR ran on 60 Vbeta and 13 Jbeta primers. The protocol was immunoSEQ multiplex PCR, while the TCRdb copy is restricted to in-frame clones and leaves out a portion. The table has some 60,000 clones, 75% to 85% seen once. The CDR3 contains 15 residues. The V end was cut by 2 bases, the J end by 0 bases, with 10 bases between. Looked up from germline, CDR1 is MNHEY and CDR2 is SVGAGI. The chain links TRBV6-5 to TRBJ1-2; D perhaps matches TRBD1 (6 bases). The sequence came from a woman in her forties in good health and CMV-seronegative. Sequencing was carried out using PBMCs. The CDR3 DNA sequence: TGTGCCAGCAGTTACCTCGACAGGCCTAACTATGGCTACACCTTC. This translates into CASSYLDRPNYGYTF.